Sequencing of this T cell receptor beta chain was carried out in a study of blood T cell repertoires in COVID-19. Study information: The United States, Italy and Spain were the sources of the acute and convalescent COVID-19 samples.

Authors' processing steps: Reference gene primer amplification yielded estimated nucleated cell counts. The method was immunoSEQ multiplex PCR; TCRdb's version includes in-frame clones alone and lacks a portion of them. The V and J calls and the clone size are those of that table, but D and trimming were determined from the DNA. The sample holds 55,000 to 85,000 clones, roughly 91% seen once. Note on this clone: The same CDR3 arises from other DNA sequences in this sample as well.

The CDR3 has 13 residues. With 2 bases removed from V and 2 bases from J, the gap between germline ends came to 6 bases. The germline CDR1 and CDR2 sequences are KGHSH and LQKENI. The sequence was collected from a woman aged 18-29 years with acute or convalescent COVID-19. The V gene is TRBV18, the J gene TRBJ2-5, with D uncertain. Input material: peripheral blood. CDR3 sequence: CASSPGLQETQYF. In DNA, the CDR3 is TGTGCCAGCTCACCAGGCCTTCAAGAGACCCAGTACTTC.